This passage covers 19 T cell receptor beta chains from one sample sequenced in a study of blood T cell repertoires in COVID-19. Repertoires were generated with immunoSEQ multiplex PCR, while TCRdb's copy carries only in-frame clones and drops some. The sample includes 85,000 to 100,000 clones, approximately 80% of them seen just once. Input material: peripheral blood. The receptors shown here come from a human donor in a cohort sampled during active COVID-19.

The V call is TRBV4-1, the J call TRBJ1-1; possibly TRBD1 for D (5 bases). The V gene lost 5 bases and the J gene lost 5 bases, with 18 bases spanning the gap. Germline V lookup: CDR1 MGHRA, CDR2 YSYEKL. CDR3 length: 15 amino acids. DNA for the CDR3: TGCGCCAGCAGCTTAACAGGAGTCTCCCAAACTGAAGCTTTCTTT. This gives the protein CASSLTGVSQTEAFF.

The chain links TRBV19 to TRBJ1-1; 10 nucleotides line up with TRBD1. V lost 1 base, J lost 4 bases, and 0 bases stayed unmatched. The CDR3 covers 14 residues. CDR1 and CDR2 from the germline V gene are LNHDA and SQIVND (reference sequence). The CDR3 coding sequence is TGTGCCAGTAGTATAGGGACAGGGGGCACTGAAGCTTTCTTT. This encodes CASSIGTGGTEAFF.

The rearrangement uses TRBV5-1 and TRBJ2-7; the D gene is possibly TRBD1 (6 bases). Per the germline V gene, CDR1 is SGHRS and CDR2 is YFSETQ. The V end was cut by 4 bases, the J end by 2 bases, with 13 bases between. CDR3 size: 14 residues. As DNA, the CDR3 is TGCGCCAGCAGCCCCTCCGGGACAACCTACGAGCAGTACTTC. Translating gives CASSPSGTTYEQYF.

DNA for the CDR3: TGCAGCGTTTCCCAGGGTAGGGCCGGGGAGCTGTTTTTT. It encodes CSVSQGRAGELFF. The rearrangement uses TRBV29-1 and TRBJ2-2; tentative D call: TRBD1 (5 bases). V gave up 5 bases and J gave up 6 bases, with 13 bases separating them. The CDR3 consists of 13 residues. Germline values: CDR1 SQVTM, CDR2 ANQGSEA.

The genes are TRBV5-4 and TRBJ2-7; D possibly corresponds to TRBD2 (5 bases). CDR3 size: 17 residues. Germline-derived CDR1 and CDR2 are SGHNT and YYREEE (reference sequence). The V end lost 1 base, the J end lost 5 bases, and 22 bases lay between the germline ends. The CDR3 nucleotides are TGTGCCAGCAGCTTGCTTCTTTCCCCTCGGGAATCCCACGAGCAGTACTTC. Amino acids: CASSLLLSPRESHEQYF. Full variable domain (remainder filled in from reference TRBV5-4 and TRBJ2-7): ETGVTQSPTHLIKTRGQQVTLRCSSQSGHNTVSWYQQALGQGPQFIFQYYREEENGRGNFPPRFSGLQFPNYSSELNVNALELDDSALYLCASSLLLSPRESHEQYFGPGTRLTVT.

This clone was recorded a few times. CDR3 sequence (DNA): TGTGCCAGCAGCCAAGAATACGGAGCAGCCCCGGGTACCGGGGAGCTGTTTTTT. Protein: CASSQEYGAAPGTGELFF. The chain links TRBV4-2 to TRBJ2-2; D ambiguous. This CDR3 contains 18 residues. The V gene's germline CDR1 is LGHNA and CDR2 YNFKEQ. Trimming shortened V by 0 bases and J by 5 bases, and 19 bases separated the two germline ends.

This clone was counted between two and nine times. The chain joins TRBV19 to TRBJ2-3, with 12 bases aligning to TRBD2. V shed 5 bases and J 6 bases; nucleotides not matched to a gene: 0. Germline V CDR1 and CDR2: LNHDA, SQIVND (reference sequence). CDR3 size: 13 residues. The CDR3 DNA sequence: TGTGCCAGTAGTCTAGCGGGAGGGGATACGCAGTATTTT. It is translated as CASSLAGGDTQYF.

This chain joins TRBV9 and TRBJ1-2; maybe TRBD1 (6 bases). Per the germline V gene, CDR1 is SGDLS and CDR2 is YYNGEE. The V end was cut by 3 bases, the J end by 4 bases, with 16 bases between. There are 15 residues in the CDR3. This chain's CDR3 is CASSEGSDSFYGYTF. In DNA form, the CDR3 reads TGTGCCAGCAGCGAGGGTTCGGACAGTTTCTATGGCTACACCTTC.

The chain couples TRBV19 to TRBJ1-1; no clear D gene. The V gene lost 6 bases and the J gene lost 0 bases, with 8 bases spanning the gap. This CDR3 has 13 residues. Germline V gives CDR1 LNHDA, CDR2 SQIVND (reference sequence). CDR3 sequence reads: CASSQTMNTEAFF. The CDR3 region has the DNA TGTGCCAGTAGCCAAACTATGAACACTGAAGCTTTCTTT. Together with reference TRBV19 and TRBJ1-1, the CDR3 gives the full variable domain: DGGITQSPKYLFRKEGQNVTLSCEQNLNHDAMYWYRQDPGQGLRLIYYSQIVNDFQKGDIAEGYSVSREKKESFPLTVTSAQKNPTAFYLCASSQTMNTEAFFGQGTRLTVV.

The chain has TRBV4-3 and TRBJ2-5; no definite D call. The CDR3 has 15 amino acids. V was cut by 0 bases and J by 1 base, with 9 bases left in between. CDR1 is LGHNA and CDR2 is YSLEER in the germline V gene. The CDR3 here is CASSQDPAVQETQYF. The CDR3 DNA reads as TGCGCCAGCAGCCAAGATCCTGCGGTCCAAGAGACCCAGTACTTC.

This chain joins TRBV28 and TRBJ1-1, with 8 bases that match TRBD1. The germline V gene has CDR1 MDHEN and CDR2 SYDVKM. J was trimmed by 5 bases and V by 2 bases; bases with no gene match: 4. There are 14 residues in the CDR3. The CDR3 loop reads CASSLQGAQTEAFF. CDR3 bases: TGTGCCAGCAGTTTACAGGGGGCGCAGACTGAAGCTTTCTTT.

V is TRBV5-1 and J is TRBJ2-7; TRBD1 might be the D (6 bases). V was cut by 4 bases and J by 3 bases, with 14 bases left in between. The CDR3 has 14 residues. CDR1 SGHRS and CDR2 YFSETQ come from the germline V gene. As DNA, the CDR3 is TGCGCCAGCAGCCCGATGACAGGTGACTACGAGCAGTACTTC. Its protein product is CASSPMTGDYEQYF.

J is TRBJ2-7 and V is TRBV28; D might be TRBD1 (5 bases). Germline CDR1 is MDHEN and CDR2 is SYDVKM. The CDR3 is 14 amino acids. With 5 bases removed from V and 3 bases from J, the gap between germline ends came to 14 bases. The CDR3 DNA reads as TGTGCCAGCAGTCCGGCCAGGGTCCTCTACGAGCAGTACTTC. Its protein is CASSPARVLYEQYF. The variable domain in full, with the rest retrieved from reference TRBV28 and TRBJ2-7, is DVKVTQSSRYLVKRTGEKVFLECVQDMDHENMFWYRQDPGLGLRLIYFSYDVKMKEKGDIPEGYSVSREKKERFSLILESASTNQTSMYLCASSPARVLYEQYFGPGTRLTVT.

CDR3 loop: CASKGQGRGNTEAFF. The CDR3 region has the DNA TGTGCCAGCAAGGGGCAGGGTAGAGGGAACACTGAAGCTTTCTTT. The chain carries TRBV6-5 and TRBJ1-1; D possibly corresponds to TRBD1 (5 bases). Trimming took 7 bases from V and 1 from J, leaving 16 bases between them. The CDR3 has 15 residues. The germline gives CDR1 MNHEY, CDR2 SVGAGI.

CDR3 protein: CASSQESGQRSNEQFF. In nucleotides, the CDR3 is TGTGCCAGCAGCCAAGAGTCCGGACAACGGAGCAATGAGCAGTTCTTC. J is TRBJ2-1 and V is TRBV4-2; D is possibly TRBD1 (5 bases). Looked up from germline, CDR1 is LGHNA and CDR2 is YNFKEQ. The CDR3 covers 16 residues. The V and J ends lost 0 bases and 6 bases respectively, with 15 bases between them.

CDR3 coding DNA: TGTGCCAGCAGTGAACAGGGCTTTCTCAATGGCGAGCAGTACTTC. Protein: CASSEQGFLNGEQYF. This chain uses TRBV6-1 with TRBJ2-7; possibly TRBD1 for D (5 bases). This CDR3 spans 15 amino acids. The V gene's germline CDR1 is MNHNS and CDR2 SASEGT. V was pared by 2 bases and J by 6 bases, with 17 bases between.

This clone appeared a single time. The chain uses TRBV29-1 and TRBJ1-1; D possibly corresponds to TRBD1 (6 bases). The V gene lost 3 bases and the J gene lost 4 bases, with 6 bases spanning the gap. This CDR3 region has 11 residues. In germline, CDR1 is SQVTM, CDR2 ANQGSEA. The CDR3 nucleotides read TGCAGCGTTGACAGGGGCACTGAAGCTTTCTTT. This encodes CSVDRGTEAFF. Full variable domain (outside the CDR3, taken from reference TRBV29-1 and TRBJ1-1): SAVISQKPSRDICQRGTSLTIQCQVDSQVTMMFWYRQQPGQSLTLIATANQGSEATYESGFVIDKFPISRPNLTFSTLTVSNMSPEDSSIYLCSVDRGTEAFFGQGTRLTVV.

The rearrangement uses TRBV9 and TRBJ1-1; 7 nucleotides line up with TRBD1. The CDR3 has 16 residues. With V trimmed by 2 bases and J by 1 base, 8 bases remained unmatched. Per the germline V gene, CDR1 is SGDLS and CDR2 is YYNGEE. In DNA, the CDR3 is TGTGCCAGCAGCGTCGTGGGACAGACCGGGAACACTGAAGCTTTCTTT. It yields the protein CASSVVGQTGNTEAFF.

This sequence joins TRBV9 and TRBJ2-1; TRBD2 aligns across 7 bases. Germline lookup yields CDR1 SGDLS and CDR2 YYNGEE. V lost 0 bases and J lost 2; bases outside the gene matches: 2. The CDR3 loop spans 15 amino acids. CDR3 nucleotides: TGTGCCAGCAGCGTAGGGGGGGGACCCTACAATGAGCAGTTCTTC. Translation gives CASSVGGGPYNEQFF.